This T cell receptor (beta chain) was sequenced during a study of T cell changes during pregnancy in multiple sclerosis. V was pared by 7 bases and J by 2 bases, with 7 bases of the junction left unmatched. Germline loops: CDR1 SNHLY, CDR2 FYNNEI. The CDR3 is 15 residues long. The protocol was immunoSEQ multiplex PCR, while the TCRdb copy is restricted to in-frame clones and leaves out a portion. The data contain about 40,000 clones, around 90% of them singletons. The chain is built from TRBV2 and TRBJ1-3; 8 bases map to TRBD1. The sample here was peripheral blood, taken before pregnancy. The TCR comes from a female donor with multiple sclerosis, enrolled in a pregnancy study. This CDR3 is CASTQDRVAGNTIYF. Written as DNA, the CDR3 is TGTGCCAGCACCCAGGACAGGGTCGCTGGAAACACCATATATTTT.